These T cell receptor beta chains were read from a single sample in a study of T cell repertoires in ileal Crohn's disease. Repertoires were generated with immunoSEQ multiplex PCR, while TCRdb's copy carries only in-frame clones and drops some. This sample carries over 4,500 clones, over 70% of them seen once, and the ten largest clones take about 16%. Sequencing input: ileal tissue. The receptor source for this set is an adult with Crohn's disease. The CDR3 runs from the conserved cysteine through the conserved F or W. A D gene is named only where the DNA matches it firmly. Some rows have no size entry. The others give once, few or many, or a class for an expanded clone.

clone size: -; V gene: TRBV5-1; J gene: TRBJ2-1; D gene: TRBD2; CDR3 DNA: TGCGCCAGCAGCAGGGCCCCGGGAGGGTCGGGTGAGCAGTTCTTC; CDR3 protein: CASSRAPGGSGEQFF
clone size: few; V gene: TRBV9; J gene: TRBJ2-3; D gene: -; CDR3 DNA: TGTGCCAGCAGCCCCGTGTCAGATACGCAGTATTTT; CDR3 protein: CASSPVSDTQYF
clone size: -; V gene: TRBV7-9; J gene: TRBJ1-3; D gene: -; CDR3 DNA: TGTGCCAGCAGCTTAGAAGTTTCGGGGAGCTCTGGAAACACCATATATTTT; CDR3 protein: CASSLEVSGSSGNTIYF
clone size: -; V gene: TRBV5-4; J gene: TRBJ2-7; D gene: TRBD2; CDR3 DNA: TGTGCCAGCAGCGAGGGGACTAGCGGGAGGGCCGAAGACTTC; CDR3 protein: CASSEGTSGRAEDF
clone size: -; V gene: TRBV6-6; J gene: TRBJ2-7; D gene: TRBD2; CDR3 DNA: TGTGCCAGCAGTTACTCGAGGGCTAGCGGCTCCTACGAGCAGTACTTC; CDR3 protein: CASSYSRASGSYEQYF
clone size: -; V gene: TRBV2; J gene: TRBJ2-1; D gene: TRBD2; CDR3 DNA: TGTGCCAGCAGTGACGGGACTAGCGGATACAATGAGCAGTTCTTC; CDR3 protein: CASSDGTSGYNEQFF
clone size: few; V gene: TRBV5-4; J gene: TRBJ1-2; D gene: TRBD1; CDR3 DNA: TGTGCCAGCAGGCCCGGGACAGACTATGGCTACACCTTC; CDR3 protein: CASRPGTDYGYTF
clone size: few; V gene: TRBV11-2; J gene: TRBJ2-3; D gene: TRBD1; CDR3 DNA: TGTGCCAGCAGCGCGGGACAGGGGATCTCAGATACGCAGTATTTT; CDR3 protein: CASSAGQGISDTQYF
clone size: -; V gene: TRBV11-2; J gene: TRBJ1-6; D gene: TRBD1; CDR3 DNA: TGTGCCAGCAGGGCTCAGGGGGTGAATTCACCCCTCCACTTT; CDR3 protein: CASRAQGVNSPLHF
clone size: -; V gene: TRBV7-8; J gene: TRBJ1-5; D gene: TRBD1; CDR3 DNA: TGTGCCAGCAGCTTGAACAGGGGCGAAAATCAGCCCCAGCATTTT; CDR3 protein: CASSLNRGENQPQHF
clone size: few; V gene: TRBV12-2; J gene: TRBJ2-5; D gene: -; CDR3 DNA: TGTGCAAGTCGCTTAGAGGGGGGGGTTGGTCTCCCACTGGAGACCCAGTACTTC; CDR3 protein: CASRLEGGVGLPLETQYF
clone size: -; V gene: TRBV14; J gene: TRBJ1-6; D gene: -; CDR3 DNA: TGTGCCAGCAGCCTGCGACGGGGGAAGGGTTCACCCCTCCACTTT; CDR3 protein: CASSLRRGKGSPLHF
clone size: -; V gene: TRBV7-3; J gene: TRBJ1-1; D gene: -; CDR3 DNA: TGTGCCAGCAGCTACGGGACATTCACTGAAGCTTTCTTT; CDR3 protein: CASSYGTFTEAFF